This passage covers 8 T cell receptor beta chains from one sample sequenced in a study of T-cell reconstitution after alpha-beta-depleted transplantation in children. As it was prepared, the TCRbeta library received unique molecular identifiers. TCRdb reprocessed the PCR reads via MiXCR and lists one record per CDR3 protein. The data contain 130,000 or so distinct CDR3 sequences, about 9.9% of them singletons. Sequencing used PBMCs, mostly from graft donor cells, obtained 180 days after TCRalphabeta/CD19-depleted stem cell transplant. These receptors all come from a girl under three years old who had a stem cell transplant for combined immunodeficiency, so the T cells may come from the graft donor.

This clonotype has more than one count but fewer than ten. The DNA of the CDR3 is TGCAGTGCTGTTAGGACATTCCACGAGCAGTACTTC. This codes for CSAVRTFHEQYF. The V gene is TRBV20-1, the J gene TRBJ2-7; perhaps TRBD1 as D (5 bases). The CDR3 is made up of 12 amino acids. The germline V gene encodes CDR1 DFQATT and CDR2 SNEGSKA (reference sequence). Trimming removed 5 bases at V and 5 bases at J, with 13 bases between.

The V gene is TRBV20-1, the J gene TRBJ2-1, with 10 bases fitting TRBD2. From germline, CDR1 is DFQATT and CDR2 SNEGSKA (reference sequence). This CDR3 is built from 17 residues. The J segment lost 0 bases and the V segment lost 4 bases, leaving 9 bases of the junction unmatched. The CDR3, as DNA: TGCAGTGCTATCGGACTAGCGGACTATAGCTCCTACAATGAGCAGTTCTTC. This codes for CSAIGLADYSSYNEQFF.

The chain combines TRBV12-3 or TRBV12-4 with TRBJ1-1; D unclear. The CDR3 sequence is 17 residues long. The V and J ends lost 0 bases and 0 bases respectively, with 14 bases between them. In DNA form, the CDR3 reads TGTGCCAGCAGTTTAGCGCCCTCCCCCCTTATGAACACTGAAGCTTTCTTT. Translated, it gives CASSLAPSPLMNTEAFF.

This clonotype was picked up a small number of times. In DNA, the CDR3 is TGTGCCAGCGGGTGGTTATTTAGCACAGATACGCAGTATTTT. Its protein is CASGWLFSTDTQYF. This chain uses TRBV12-3 or TRBV12-4 with TRBJ2-3; D gene unclear. The V and J ends lost 8 bases and 0 bases respectively, with 12 bases between them. The CDR3 covers 14 residues.

The chain recombines TRBV21-1 with TRBJ1-4. TRBV21-1 is a known pseudogene. This CDR3 has 17 residues. This CDR3 is CASSTLGRCATNEKLFF. The CDR3 bases are TGTGCCAGCAGCACCCTCGGACGGTGTGCAACTAATGAAAAACTGTTTTTT.

The chain links TRBV18 to TRBJ1-6; D is unresolved. V was pared by 1 base and J by 1 base, with 17 bases between. Looked up from germline, CDR1 is KGHSH and CDR2 is LQKENI. The CDR3 is 19 residues long. CDR3: CASSPQVLNQGSYNSPLHF. The CDR3 DNA follows: TGTGCCAGCTCACCACAAGTACTCAATCAAGGGTCCTATAATTCACCCCTCCACTTT.

Details on this clonotype: The junction does not match germline at one end; this may be a read error. The rearrangement uses TRBV20-1 and TRBJ1-1; D possibly corresponds to TRBD1 (6 bases). The CDR3 extends over 13 amino acids. Germline V lookup: CDR1 DFQATT, CDR2 SNEGSKA (reference sequence). DNA for the CDR3: TGCAGTGCCGAGCCAGGGGTGAACACTAAAGCTTTCTTT. It yields the protein CSAEPGVNTKAFF.

The sample holds many counts of this clonotype. The chain employs TRBV12-3 or TRBV12-4 and TRBJ2-1; a possible D gene is TRBD2 (6 bases). V lost 4 bases, J lost 0 bases, and 10 bases lay in between. This CDR3 comprises 15 residues. CDR3 protein: CASSSYGGSYNEQFF. As DNA, the CDR3 is TGTGCCAGCAGTTCCTACGGGGGCTCCTACAATGAGCAGTTCTTC.